The 2 T cell receptor beta chains below all came from one sample that was sequenced in a study of T-cell reconstitution after alpha-beta-depleted transplantation in children (dated by TCRdb to 2015 to 2016). The protocol used for the library was PCR. The listed sequencing device is Illumina HiSeq 2500. TCR libraries were prepared with molecular barcoding, using unique molecular identifiers to normalize TCRbeta repertoire quantification. Starting from the raw public reads, TCRdb applied fastp trimming at Q25, assembled clones with MiXCR and retained in-frame beta chains. Rows are combined by CDR3 protein, so each entry shows the most common genes and DNA. The sample profile shows a few hundred thousand distinct CDR3 sequences; 11% of them were found once. Of the sample, about 20% is held by the ten largest clones. The sample's treatment or condition, from its label and the paper: allogeneic hematopoietic cell transplantation with graft depleted of TCRalphabeta T cells and CD19 B cells.

Specimen: peripheral blood, collected 180 days after TCRalphabeta/CD19-depleted stem cell transplant. The receptors come from a male patient under 10 years old who had a stem cell transplant for chronic granulomatous disease, so the T cells may come from the graft donor.

There are many counts of this clonotype. The chain is built from TRBV5-1 and TRBJ2-7; tentatively, D is TRBD1 or TRBD2 (5 bases each). Trimming removed 0 bases at V and 2 bases at J, with 12 bases between. The CDR3 consists of 15 residues. The germline CDR1 and CDR2 sequences are SGHRS and YFSETQ. CDR3: CASSLAQMGAYEQYF. CDR3 coding DNA: TGCGCCAGCAGCTTGGCCCAAATGGGGGCCTACGAGCAGTACTTC.

This clonotype was recorded only once. Just one base apart from a much larger clone, this may be a read error. The CDR3, as DNA: TGTGCCAGCAGTGGACTAGCGGGAGGCCACAATGTGCAGTTCTTC. Translation gives CASSGLAGGHNVQFF. The rearrangement uses TRBV6-1 and TRBJ2-1, with 13 bases identical to TRBD2. Per germline, CDR1 MNHNS and CDR2 SASEGT. This CDR3 comprises 15 residues.